The table lists the clone carrying this TCR beta chain with a count of one. The Seattle site enrolled patients during active infection and followed them longitudinally. This specimen comes from a study of blood T cell repertoires in COVID-19. Study as a whole: Acute-phase and convalescent COVID-19 samples originated in the United States, Italy and Spain. The analysed material was cDNA or gDNA that came from T cells, B-cell-depleted T cells, or PBMCs.

Per the authors' pipeline: Amplification of reference gene primers was used by the study to estimate nucleated cell counts. The method was immunoSEQ multiplex PCR; TCRdb's version includes in-frame clones alone and lacks a portion of them. From that table come the V and J calls and clone size; the DNA was used to work out D and trimming. The data show 150,000 to 200,000 clones, 70% to 90% seen once. The J segment lost 3 bases and the V segment lost 1 base, leaving 8 bases of the junction unmatched. Germline V CDR1 and CDR2: SGHVS, FQNEAQ. This CDR3 is built from 18 residues. Input material: peripheral blood. This TCR derives from a woman aged 55-70 years with COVID-19, enrolled during active disease. This chain uses TRBV7-8 with TRBJ2-3, with 12 bases matching TRBD2. The CDR3 is CASSLDPRLAGETDTQYF. In nucleotides, the CDR3 is TGTGCCAGCAGCTTAGACCCTCGACTAGCGGGAGAGACAGATACGCAGTATTTT.